Presented here are 4 T cell receptor beta chains from one specimen sequenced in a study of blood T cell repertoires in COVID-19. The assay was immunoSEQ multiplex PCR, and TCRdb's table has in-frame clones only and misses some. The sample records approximately 150,000 clones, around four fifths being singletons. The sample taken for sequencing was peripheral blood. These receptor sequences come from a human donor in a cohort sampled during active COVID-19.

This clone was picked up a small number of times. CDR3 nucleotides: TGTGCCAGCAGTTACTTCGTCAGCGGAAGGAATGGCTACACCTTC. Translation gives CASSYFVSGRNGYTF. V and J are TRBV6-5 and TRBJ1-2; D ambiguous. V was cut by 1 base and J by 6 bases, with 15 bases left in between. The CDR3 is 15 residues long. Germline V CDR1 and CDR2: MNHEY, SVGAGI.

This chain's CDR3 is CASSTRLAGDTGELFF. In nucleotides, the CDR3 is TGTGCCAGCAGCACAAGACTAGCGGGAGACACCGGGGAGCTGTTTTTT. The chain uses TRBV5-4 and TRBJ2-2, with 12 bases matching TRBD2. Germline lookup yields CDR1 SGHNT and CDR2 YYREEE (reference sequence). The CDR3 is 16 residues long. The trim removed 4 bases at V and 3 bases at J, leaving 4 bases unmatched. The full variable domain, in which reference TRBV5-4 and TRBJ2-2 provide the parts outside the CDR3, is ETGVTQSPTHLIKTRGQQVTLRCSSQSGHNTVSWYQQALGQGPQFIFQYYREEENGRGNFPPRFSGLQFPNYSSELNVNALELDDSALYLCASSTRLAGDTGELFFGEGSRLTVL.

The chain employs TRBV5-1 and TRBJ2-7, with 8 bases identical to TRBD2. The germline gives CDR1 SGHRS, CDR2 YFSETQ. Trimming took 3 bases from V and 1 from J; bases not matched to a gene: 9. This CDR3 spans 16 amino acids. CDR3 sequence: CASSSLSAGASYEQYF. CDR3 in DNA: TGCGCCAGCAGCTCCCTCTCAGCGGGAGCTTCCTACGAGCAGTACTTC.

This rearrangement joins TRBV11-2 to TRBJ2-3; TRBD2 aligns across 8 bases. Germline CDR1 reads SGHAT; CDR2 reads FQNNGV. The CDR3 contains 16 residues. Germline trimming cut 3 bases from V and 4 bases from J; bases unmatched to any gene: 9. This CDR3 reads CASSFHGAGGADTQYF. CDR3 DNA sequence: TGTGCCAGCAGCTTTCACGGGGCGGGAGGAGCAGATACGCAGTATTTT.